This T cell receptor (beta chain) was identified during a study of shared clonotypes between healthy human individuals. This CDR3 region has 16 residues. The ends were cut back, 5 bases at V and 3 bases at J, with 19 bases in the middle. CDR1 is MDHEN and CDR2 is SYDVKM in the germline V gene. General study points: Donor clonotype sharing was expected to depend on sequencing depth. Several donors held approximately 5% of naive CD4 clonotypes in common.

Running of the assay took place at deep level. For each subset, genomic DNA was distributed in equal portions over several immunoSEQ plates. Generated by immunoSEQ multiplex PCR, the TCRdb table keeps only in-frame clones and is missing some. The sample yields hundreds of thousands of clones, 85% to 95% seen once. Positively selected for CCR7, the CD45RO-negative cells used as naive CD8 cells excluded terminally differentiated effector memory CD45RA+ cells. A remark on this clone: Its antigen is unknown.

Sequenced sample: naive CD8+ T cells sorted from blood. V is TRBV28 and J is TRBJ1-2, with unresolved D. This receptor was obtained from a woman in her 30s in good health. The CDR3 nucleotides read TGTGCCAGCAGTGAGGACTCTGAGCTTGCGGACTATGGCTACACCTTC. This sequence encodes CASSEDSELADYGYTF.